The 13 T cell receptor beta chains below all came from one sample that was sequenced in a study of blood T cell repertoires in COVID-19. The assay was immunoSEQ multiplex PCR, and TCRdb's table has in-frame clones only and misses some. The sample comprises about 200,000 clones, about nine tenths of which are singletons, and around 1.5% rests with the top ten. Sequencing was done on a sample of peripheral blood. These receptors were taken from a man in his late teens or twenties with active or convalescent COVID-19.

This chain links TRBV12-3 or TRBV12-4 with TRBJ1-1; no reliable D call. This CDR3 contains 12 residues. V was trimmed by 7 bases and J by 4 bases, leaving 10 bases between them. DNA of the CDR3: TGTGCCAGCACAAACGGGGTCACTGAAGCTTTCTTT. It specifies CASTNGVTEAFF.

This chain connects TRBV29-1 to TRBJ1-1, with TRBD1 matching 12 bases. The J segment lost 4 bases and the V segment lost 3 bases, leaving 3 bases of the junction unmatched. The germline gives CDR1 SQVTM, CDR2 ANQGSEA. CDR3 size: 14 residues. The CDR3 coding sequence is TGCAGCGTTGAGGGGACAGGGGGCGTCACTGAAGCTTTCTTT. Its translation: CSVEGTGGVTEAFF.

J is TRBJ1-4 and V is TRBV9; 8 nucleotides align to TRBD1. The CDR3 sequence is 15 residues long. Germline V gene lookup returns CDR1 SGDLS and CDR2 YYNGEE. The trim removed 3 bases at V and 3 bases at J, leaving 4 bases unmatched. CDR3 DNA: TGTGCCAGCAGCGGGACAGGGTCTCCTAATGAAAAACTGTTTTTT. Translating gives CASSGTGSPNEKLFF.

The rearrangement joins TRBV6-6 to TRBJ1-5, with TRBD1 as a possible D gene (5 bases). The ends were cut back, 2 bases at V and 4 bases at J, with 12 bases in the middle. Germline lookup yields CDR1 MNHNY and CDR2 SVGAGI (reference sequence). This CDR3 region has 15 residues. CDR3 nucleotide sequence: TGTGCCAGCAGTTACCTGGGGAGGGGAAATCAGCCCCAGCATTTT. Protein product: CASSYLGRGNQPQHF.

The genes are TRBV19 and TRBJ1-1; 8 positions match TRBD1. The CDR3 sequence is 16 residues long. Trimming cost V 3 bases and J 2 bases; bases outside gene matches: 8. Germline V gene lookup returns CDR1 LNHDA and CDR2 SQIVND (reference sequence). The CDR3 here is CASSIPGGAANTEAFF. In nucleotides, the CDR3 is TGTGCCAGTAGTATTCCAGGGGGCGCGGCAAACACTGAAGCTTTCTTT.

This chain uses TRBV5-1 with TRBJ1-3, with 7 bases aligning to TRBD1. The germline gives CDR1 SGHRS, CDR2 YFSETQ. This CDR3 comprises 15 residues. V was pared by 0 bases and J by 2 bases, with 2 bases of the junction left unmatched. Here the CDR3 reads CASSLATGAGNTIYF. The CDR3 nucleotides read TGCGCCAGCAGCTTGGCTACAGGGGCTGGAAACACCATATATTTT.

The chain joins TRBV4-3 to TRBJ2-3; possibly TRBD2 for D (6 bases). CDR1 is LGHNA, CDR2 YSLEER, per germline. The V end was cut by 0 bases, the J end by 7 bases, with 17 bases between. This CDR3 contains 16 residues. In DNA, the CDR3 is TGCGCCAGCAGCCAAGATCGGGCGGGACCCCCAAATACGCAGTATTTT. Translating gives CASSQDRAGPPNTQYF.

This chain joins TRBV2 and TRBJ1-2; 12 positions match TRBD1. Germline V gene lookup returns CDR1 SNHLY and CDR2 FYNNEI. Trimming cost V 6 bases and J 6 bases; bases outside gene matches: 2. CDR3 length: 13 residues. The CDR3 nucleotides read TGTGCCAGCAGCGGGGACAGGGGGCATGGCTACACCTTC. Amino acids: CASSGDRGHGYTF.

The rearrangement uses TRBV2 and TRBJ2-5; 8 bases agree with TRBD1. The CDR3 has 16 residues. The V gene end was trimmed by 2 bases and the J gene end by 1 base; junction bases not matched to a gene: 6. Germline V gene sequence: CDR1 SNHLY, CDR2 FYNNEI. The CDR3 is CASSERTGRTQETQYF. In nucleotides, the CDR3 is TGTGCCAGCAGTGAAAGGACAGGGAGAACCCAAGAGACCCAGTACTTC.

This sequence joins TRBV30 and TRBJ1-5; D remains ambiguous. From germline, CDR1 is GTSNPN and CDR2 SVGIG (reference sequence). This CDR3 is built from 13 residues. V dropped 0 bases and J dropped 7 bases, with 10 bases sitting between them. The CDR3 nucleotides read TGTGCCTGGAGTGTGGAGGGTGACCAGCCCCAGCATTTT. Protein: CAWSVEGDQPQHF.

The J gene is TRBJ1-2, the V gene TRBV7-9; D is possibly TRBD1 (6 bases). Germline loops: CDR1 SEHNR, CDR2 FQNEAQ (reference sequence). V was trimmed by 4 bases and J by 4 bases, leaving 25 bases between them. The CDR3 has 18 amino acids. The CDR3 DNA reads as TGTGCCAGCAGCTCCCTAGGGGGTGTGGGAAGTCGTTCCTATGGCTACACCTTC. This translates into CASSSLGGVGSRSYGYTF.

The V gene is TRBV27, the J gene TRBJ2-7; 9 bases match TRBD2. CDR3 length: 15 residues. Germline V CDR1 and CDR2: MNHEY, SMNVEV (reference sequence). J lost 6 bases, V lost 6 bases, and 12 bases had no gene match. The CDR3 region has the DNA TGTGCCAGCAGGAAATCCCTAGCGGGACTCCCCGAGCAGTACTTC. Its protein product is CASRKSLAGLPEQYF.

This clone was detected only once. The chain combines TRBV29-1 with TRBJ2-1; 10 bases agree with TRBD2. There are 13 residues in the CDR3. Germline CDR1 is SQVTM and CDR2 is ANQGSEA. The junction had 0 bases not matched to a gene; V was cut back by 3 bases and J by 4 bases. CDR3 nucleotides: TGCAGCGTTGAGACTAGCGGGTACAATGAGCAGTTCTTC. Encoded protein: CSVETSGYNEQFF.